This T cell receptor (beta chain) was found in a study of cytomegalovirus exposure and HLA in healthy donors. Study-level points and caveats: Overall, under 200 TCR beta chains were annotated as cytomegalovirus-associated. A later analysis reportedly found that, within productive TCRs, an Asian-associated ancestry cluster had fewer N-insertions than the mean observed across the roughly 670 donors. CMV antigen specificity of three CMV-associated chains was confirmed in vitro. The study reported that TCR beta sequences accurately predicted HLA-A and HLA-B alleles in most subjects.

The CDR3 spans 13 residues. The junction had 2 bases not matched to a gene; V was cut back by 6 bases and J by 3 bases. From germline, CDR1 is SQVTM and CDR2 ANQGSEA. This PCR relied on a set of 60 Vbeta primers and 13 Jbeta primers. TCRdb's table, derived via immunoSEQ multiplex PCR, lists solely in-frame clones and lacks some. This sample has 150,000 to 200,000 clones; 55% to 70% occur once, and the top ten carry about 2.5%. As concerns this clone: As yet, its antigen is unknown.

This receptor was taken from a woman in her 40s in good health and CMV-seropositive. The gene calls are TRBV29-1 and TRBJ1-3, with 10 bases fitting TRBD1. Sequencing input: PBMCs. CDR3 loop: CSVGQGDGNTIYF. The CDR3 DNA is TGCAGCGTCGGACAGGGGGATGGAAACACCATATATTTT. Based on the CDR3 plus reference TRBV29-1 and TRBJ1-3, the full variable domain is SAVISQKPSRDICQRGTSLTIQCQVDSQVTMMFWYRQQPGQSLTLIATANQGSEATYESGFVIDKFPISRPNLTFSTLTVSNMSPEDSSIYLCSVGQGDGNTIYFGEGSWLTVV.